This T cell receptor (beta chain) was profiled in a study of T cell responses to AZD1222 COVID-19 vaccine. Points on this clone: The antigen remains undetermined.

Broader study findings: White British donors predominated, females outnumbered males, and clonal diversity was possibly underestimated. Researchers took repertoire samples only after the peak T cell response had come. Regions left unmutated in variants are reportedly the target of nearly half of spike-specific TCRs.

Trimming shortened V by 0 bases and J by 0 bases, and 5 bases separated the two germline ends. CDR1 is LGHDT and CDR2 is YNNKEL in the germline V gene (reference sequence). There are 14 residues in the CDR3. Libraries were prepared by immunoSEQ multiplex PCR; TCRdb keeps only in-frame clonotypes and omits some of them. The sample consists of 150,000 or so clones, around nine tenths of them appearing once. This TCR was recovered from an adult who had recovered from COVID-19. The rearrangement joins TRBV3-1 (or the pseudogene TRBV3-2) to TRBJ1-1, with D unclear. This sample comprised peripheral blood, obtained after recovery from COVID-19. The CDR3 is CASSQEPVNTEAFF. DNA of the CDR3: TGTGCCAGCAGCCAAGAACCCGTGAACACTGAAGCTTTCTTT.